Listed below are T cell receptor beta chains from one sample, sequenced in a study of early T cells in non-severe SARS-CoV-2 infection. TCRdb processed the 5' RACE reads anew with MiXCR; each CDR3 protein has one entry. The sample consists of 30,000 to 40,000 distinct CDR3 sequences, 5% to 6.5% of them appearing once. Sequencing used whole blood. These receptors all stem from an adult who was a healthcare worker with PCR-confirmed SARS-CoV-2 infection or an uninfected control (not recorded which). Both conserved end residues are part of each CDR3. A D gene is named only where the DNA matches it firmly. A clone size is listed for some rows: how often the clone was seen (once, few, many), or a class if it is expanded.

d_call	clone_size	v_call	j_call	cdr3_aa	cdr3_nt
-	many	TRBV20-1	TRBJ2-1	CSARGGLYNEQFF	TGCAGTGCTAGGGGGGGGCTTTACAATGAGCAGTTCTTC
-	-	TRBV5-1	TRBJ2-1	CASSSLTSINEQFF	TGCGCCAGCAGCTCCCTGACTAGTATCAATGAGCAGTTCTTC
-	-	TRBV29-1	TRBJ1-1	CSVGVSAAFF	TGCAGCGTTGGCGTCAGTGCAGCTTTCTTT
-	many	TRBV24-1	TRBJ2-2	CATGGAAGELFF	TGTGCCACCGGAGGGGCGGCCGGGGAGCTGTTTTTT
-	-	TRBV7-2	TRBJ2-4	CASSVLRPTVAKNIQYF	TGTGCCAGCAGCGTCCTAAGACCCACGGTGGCCAAAAACATTCAGTACTTC
-	-	TRBV6-1	TRBJ1-3	CASSESGFRNTIYF	TGTGCCAGCAGTGAATCGGGGTTTCGAAACACCATATATTTT
-	many	TRBV12-3/TRBV12-4	TRBJ2-7	CASSLEGWEQYF	TGTGCCAGCAGTTTAGAGGGTTGGGAGCAGTACTTC
-	many	TRBV7-2	TRBJ1-2	CASSVRQNYGYTF	TGTGCCAGCAGCGTAAGACAGAATTATGGCTACACCTTC
-	many	TRBV4-3	TRBJ1-2	CASSQVGGDGYTF	TGCGCCAGCAGCCAAGTGGGGGGTGATGGCTACACCTTC
TRBD1	many	TRBV7-6	TRBJ2-4	CASSLTQQGVDIQYF	TGTGCCAGCAGCTTAACTCAGCAGGGGGTGGACATTCAGTACTTC
-	many	TRBV5-1	TRBJ1-6	CASSSDRPSSPLHF	TGCGCCAGCAGCTCCGACCGGCCTTCATCACCCCTCCACTTT
-	many	TRBV19	TRBJ1-5	CASSIDPRNQPQHF	TGTGCCAGTAGTATAGATCCACGGAATCAGCCCCAGCATTTT
TRBD1	few	TRBV24-1	TRBJ2-3	CATSAMTGSSTDTQYF	TGTGCCACCAGTGCAATGACAGGGTCGAGCACAGATACGCAGTATTTT